This T cell receptor (beta chain) originates from a study of beta chain features in type 1 diabetes. Whole-study findings and limits: Insertion counts at VDJ junctions were lower in type 1 diabetes patients, who also showed more deletions there. Comparison showed that naive, central memory and Treg TCRB repertoires appeared more similar among patients than among healthy donors. Moderate yet significant TCRB CDR3 shortening was seen in Type 1 diabetes patients in all four CD4+ subsets.

A word on this clone: Antigen: not known.

The sequenced template was cDNA made from the entire isolated RNA. Measured with immunoSEQ multiplex PCR; TCRdb has only the in-frame clones, and not every one. The sample records about 240,000 clones, around a quarter being singletons. Germline V gene sequence: CDR1 MGHDK, CDR2 SYGVNS. Trimming shortened V by 1 base and J by 14 bases, and 6 bases separated the two germline ends. The CDR3 extends over 11 amino acids. Sequenced: central memory CD4+ T cells from blood. This sequence joins TRBV25-1 and TRBJ1-6; D call uncertain. This clonotype was sampled from a man younger than 45 in good health. CDR3 loop: CASSESGSLHF. The CDR3 region has the DNA TGTGCCAGCAGTGAATCGGGGTCCCTCCACTTT.